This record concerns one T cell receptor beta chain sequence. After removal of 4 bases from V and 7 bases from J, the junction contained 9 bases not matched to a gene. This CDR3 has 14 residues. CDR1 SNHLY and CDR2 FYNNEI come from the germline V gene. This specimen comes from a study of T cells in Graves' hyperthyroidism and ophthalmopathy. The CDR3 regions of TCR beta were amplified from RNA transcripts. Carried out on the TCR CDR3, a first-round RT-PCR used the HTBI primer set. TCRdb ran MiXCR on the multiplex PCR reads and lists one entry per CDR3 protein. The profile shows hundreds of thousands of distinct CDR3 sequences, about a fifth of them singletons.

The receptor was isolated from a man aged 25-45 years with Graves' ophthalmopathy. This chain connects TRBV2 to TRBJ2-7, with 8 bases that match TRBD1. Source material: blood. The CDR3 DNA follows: TGTGCCAGCAGTGCTCGGACAGGGCAGAAAGAGCAGTACTTC. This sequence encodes CASSARTGQKEQYF.